This T cell receptor beta chain was obtained from a study of post-analysis software for immune sequencing data. Study information: Relapsing-remitting, secondary progressive and progressive-relapsing forms of multiple sclerosis all featured among disease courses. Study conclusions and caveats: The five TRBV segments detected at higher frequency in patients than in controls included TRBV5-6, TRBV5-1 and TRBV20-1. Compared against controls, patients with multiple sclerosis displayed significantly lower normalized Chao1 diversity. Strong same-batch co-clustering of samples appeared with F measure clustering.

Prepared TCR beta cDNA libraries contained unique molecular identifiers. From approximately 0.95 to 9.8 million T cells, 400,000 to 500,000 cDNA molecules were obtained. TCRdb analysed the PCR reads with MiXCR anew, one entry per CDR3 protein. The table shows roughly 580,000 distinct CDR3 sequences, with around 47% occurring only once. In the case of this clonotype: Its antigen remains unknown.

There are 13 residues in the CDR3. This chain uses TRBV1 with TRBJ2-7. TRBV1 is described as a pseudogene. Sequencing was done on a sample of blood. This TCR was sampled from a girl between 10 and 17 years old with multiple sclerosis. The CDR3 is CTSSQDLGHEQYF. CDR3 in DNA: TGCACCAGCAGCCAAGATCTGGGCCACGAGCAGTACTTC.